These 14 T cell receptor beta chains came from one sample sequenced in a study of blood T cell repertoires in COVID-19. Data came from immunoSEQ multiplex PCR; TCRdb stores just in-frame clones and leaves some out. The repertoire includes under 150,000 clones, about 87% of them detected once, and more than 25% sits in the top ten. The sequencing input was peripheral blood. The receptors originated from a human donor in a cohort sampled during active COVID-19.

The DNA of the CDR3 is TGTGCCAGCTCACGGGGGCCCGTGAACAATGAGCAGTTCTTC. This codes for CASSRGPVNNEQFF. The V and J genes are TRBV18 and TRBJ2-1, with D perhaps TRBD1 (6 bases). There are 14 residues in the CDR3. V was shortened by 4 bases and J by 5 bases, with 12 bases between the two germline ends. Per the germline V gene, CDR1 is KGHSH and CDR2 is LQKENI.

The CDR3 region is CASSPTGDDSPLHF. The CDR3 DNA follows: TGTGCCAGCAGCCCAACAGGGGACGATTCACCCCTCCACTTT. V is TRBV9 and J is TRBJ1-6, with TRBD1 matching 7 bases. V shed 4 bases and J 8 bases; nucleotides not matched to a gene: 6. The germline gives CDR1 SGDLS, CDR2 YYNGEE. The CDR3 extends over 14 amino acids.

CDR3 DNA: TGCGCCAGCAGCTTGGTCGGTTGGGTGTCCAGCGGGACACCCCAAGAGACCCAGTACTTC. Protein sequence: CASSLVGWVSSGTPQETQYF. The chain links TRBV5-1 to TRBJ2-5, with D maybe TRBD2 (7 bases). Germline V lookup: CDR1 SGHRS, CDR2 YFSETQ. V dropped 0 bases and J dropped 1 base, with 25 bases sitting between them. This CDR3 comprises 20 residues.

V is TRBV7-9 and J is TRBJ2-7; no clear D. V lost 5 bases to trimming and J lost 2 bases, with 10 bases between them. Germline V gene lookup returns CDR1 SEHNR and CDR2 FQNEAQ (reference sequence). The CDR3 is 13 amino acids. This CDR3 reads CASSTDTTYEQYF. DNA of the CDR3: TGTGCCAGCAGCACCGACACCACCTACGAGCAGTACTTC. The complete variable domain, with remaining parts taken from reference TRBV7-9 and TRBJ2-7, reads DTGVSQNPRHKITKRGQNVTFRCDPISEHNRLYWYRQTLGQGPEFLTYFQNEAQLEKSRLLSDRFSAERPKGSFSTLEIQRTEQGDSAMYLCASSTDTTYEQYFGPGTRLTVT.

The CDR3, as DNA: TGTGCCAGCAGCCAAGATCAGGGTCGGACAGAGACCCAGTACTTC. It is translated as CASSQDQGRTETQYF. This chain links TRBV14 with TRBJ2-5, with a possible D match to TRBD1 (5 bases). Trimming stripped 0 bases from V and 4 bases from J, with 12 bases between. The CDR3 extends over 15 amino acids. Germline V gene sequence: CDR1 SGHDN, CDR2 FVKESK.

This chain connects TRBV12-3 or TRBV12-4 to TRBJ2-2; TRBD1 agrees at 7 bases. The CDR3 contains 13 residues. The V segment lost 5 bases and the J segment 4 bases; nucleotides outside the gene matches: 1. CDR3 sequence: CASSTGATGELFF. The CDR3 DNA sequence: TGTGCCAGCAGTACAGGGGCCACCGGGGAGCTGTTTTTT.

The V and J genes are TRBV4-2 and TRBJ2-1; 11 bases align to TRBD1. The V gene end was trimmed by 4 bases and the J gene end by 8 bases; junction bases not matched to a gene: 7. Germline V lookup: CDR1 LGHNA, CDR2 YNFKEQ. CDR3 length: 15 residues. CDR3 bases: TGTGCCAGCAGCCCTAGGACAGGGGGCAGCGATGAGCAGTTCTTC. Translation: CASSPRTGGSDEQFF.

This rearrangement joins TRBV11-3 to TRBJ2-1; possibly TRBD2 for D (5 bases). This CDR3 spans 15 amino acids. Trimming left V 2 bases short and J 2 bases short, with 10 bases between. CDR1 SGHNT and CDR2 YENEEA come from the germline V gene. DNA for the CDR3: TGTGCCAGCAGCTTATGGTCCGGGACCTACAATGAGCAGTTCTTC. This encodes CASSLWSGTYNEQFF.

J is TRBJ2-1 and V is TRBV29-1, with 9 bases identical to TRBD1. The CDR3 runs 14 residues. The junction had 4 bases not matched to a gene; V was cut back by 4 bases and J by 3 bases. Germline values: CDR1 SQVTM, CDR2 ANQGSEA. CDR3 nucleotides: TGCAGCGTTGCCGGGACAGGGAACTACAATGAGCAGTTCTTC. Its protein is CSVAGTGNYNEQFF.

The chain links TRBV7-2 to TRBJ2-3; D is unresolved. Germline values: CDR1 SGHTA, CDR2 FQGNSA. Trimming removed 2 bases at V and 5 bases at J, with 11 bases between. The CDR3 has 14 amino acids. CDR3 in DNA: TGTGCCAGCAGCTTATTCCCTGCAGGAGATACGCAGTATTTT. It yields the protein CASSLFPAGDTQYF.

The gene calls are TRBV11-2 and TRBJ1-1; 7 bases are a match to TRBD1. Germline V gene data show CDR1 as SGHAT and CDR2 as FQNNGV. The CDR3 is made up of 15 amino acids. Losses at the gene ends were 5 bases for V and 0 bases for J; bases not matched to a gene: 6. The CDR3 here is CASSPRTGLNTEAFF. The CDR3 DNA sequence: TGTGCCAGCAGCCCCCGGACAGGATTGAACACTGAAGCTTTCTTT.

The count of this clone is one. CDR3 nucleotide sequence: TGTGCCAGCAGTTTAGCGCGGGGGCCTCGGCATTTT. Translation: CASSLARGPRHF. The chain is built from TRBV12-3 or TRBV12-4 and TRBJ1-5; a possible D gene is TRBD1 (6 bases). This CDR3 has 12 amino acids. V was trimmed by 0 bases and J by 15 bases, leaving 12 bases between them.

The genes are TRBV5-1 and TRBJ2-3, with D perhaps matching TRBD2 (5 bases). The CDR3 is made up of 14 amino acids. CDR1 and CDR2 from the germline V gene are SGHRS and YFSETQ. Trimming shortened V by 4 bases and J by 3 bases, and 12 bases separated the two germline ends. CDR3 in DNA: TGCGCCAGCAGCAGTGGGAGAGGGACAGATACGCAGTATTTT. It encodes CASSSGRGTDTQYF.

This chain joins TRBV7-2 and TRBJ2-2, with 9 bases fitting TRBD1. CDR1 and CDR2 (germline): SGHTA, FQGNSA. The CDR3 sequence is 16 residues long. Losses at the gene ends were 4 bases for V and 1 base for J; bases not matched to a gene: 4. Here the CDR3 reads CASSSGTGRNTGELFF. Written as DNA, the CDR3 is TGTGCCAGCAGCTCCGGGACAGGGAGGAACACCGGGGAGCTGTTTTTT.